This T cell receptor beta chain was sequenced for a study of beta chain features in type 1 diabetes. This clone was found a few times. The antigen is undetermined. Overall study results and limits: Among type 1 diabetes patients, VDJ junctions had fewer insertions and more deletions.

The CDR3 consists of 16 residues. Germline V gene data show CDR1 as SGHTA and CDR2 as FQGNSA. The ends lost 5 bases at V and 6 bases at J; junction bases unmatched: 13. All of the isolated RNA was reverse transcribed, so expressed TCRB transcripts were sequenced. Measured with immunoSEQ multiplex PCR; TCRdb has only the in-frame clones, and not every one. The repertoire holds some 150,000 clones, with 10% as singletons. The sequence derives from a man between 18 and 35 years old in good health. The sequenced sample consisted of naive CD4+ T cells from blood. The gene calls are TRBV7-2 and TRBJ1-5; TRBD1 agrees at 7 bases. Written as DNA, the CDR3 is TGTGCCAGCAGCCAAAGATCCAGGGGGTTTCTTCAGCCCCAGCATTTT. Amino acids: CASSQRSRGFLQPQHF. Combining the CDR3 with reference TRBV7-2 and TRBJ1-5 gives the whole variable domain GAGVSQSPSNKVTEKGKDVELRCDPISGHTALYWYRQSLGQGLEFLIYFQGNSAPDKSGLPSDRFSAERTGGSVSTLTIQRTQQEDSAVYLCASSQRSRGFLQPQHFGDGTRLSIL.